The rows below give T cell receptor beta chains drawn from one sample of a study of cytomegalovirus exposure and HLA in healthy donors. Assay used: immunoSEQ multiplex PCR; TCRdb lists only in-frame clones, some missing. This table holds around 99,000 clones, approximately 79% found once. Sequencing was carried out using PBMCs. The receptors were sampled from a man in his late teens or twenties in good health and CMV-seronegative. Each CDR3 is given with its conserved first and last residue. The order of the fields is J gene, V gene, D gene, clone size, CDR3 DNA, CDR3 protein. The D gene is left open where the match is weak. The size field is filled for only some rows; it gives once, few, many or a size class.

j_gene: TRBJ2-7
v_gene: TRBV19
d_gene: TRBD1
abundance: .
CDR3nt: TGTGCCAGTTCCGGGACAGGAGCCTACGAGCAGTACTTC
CDR3aa: CASSGTGAYEQYF

j_gene: TRBJ2-2
v_gene: TRBV19
d_gene: TRBD1
abundance: .
CDR3nt: TGTGCCAGTAGTATAAGGACAGGGGGCCGAACGAACACCGGGGAGCTGTTTTTT
CDR3aa: CASSIRTGGRTNTGELFF

j_gene: TRBJ2-5
v_gene: TRBV18
d_gene: TRBD2
abundance: .
CDR3nt: TGTGCCAGCTCACCGACTAGCGGGGGGTCGGGTGAGACCCAGTACTTC
CDR3aa: CASSPTSGGSGETQYF

j_gene: TRBJ2-5
v_gene: TRBV2
d_gene: TRBD2
abundance: .
CDR3nt: TGTGCCAGCAGTGAAGCCCGGGGGGGGGCAAAGACCCAGTACTTC
CDR3aa: CASSEARGGAKTQYF

j_gene: TRBJ2-2
v_gene: TRBV14
d_gene: .
abundance: .
CDR3nt: TGTGCCAGCAGCAGTCGGGACTCCAGATATTCGAACACCGGGGAGCTGTTTTTT
CDR3aa: CASSSRDSRYSNTGELFF

j_gene: TRBJ2-3
v_gene: TRBV19
d_gene: TRBD2
abundance: once
CDR3nt: TGTGCCAGTAGTAGAAGACTAGCGGGGTCCACAGATACGCAGTATTTT
CDR3aa: CASSRRLAGSTDTQYF

j_gene: TRBJ2-7
v_gene: TRBV15
d_gene: TRBD1
abundance: .
CDR3nt: TGTGCCATCGGAACCGGGACAGGGGCGTCCGAGCAGTACTTC
CDR3aa: CAIGTGTGASEQYF

j_gene: TRBJ1-1
v_gene: TRBV5-1
d_gene: TRBD1
abundance: .
CDR3nt: TGCGCCAGCCAGGGGGTACGGGAAGCTTTCTTT
CDR3aa: CASQGVREAFF

j_gene: TRBJ2-7
v_gene: TRBV7-6
d_gene: .
abundance: .
CDR3nt: TGTGCCAGCAGCTTAGGGTCTGGGGGGGAGCAGTACTTC
CDR3aa: CASSLGSGGEQYF

j_gene: TRBJ1-4
v_gene: TRBV7-9
d_gene: TRBD1
abundance: .
CDR3nt: TGTGCCAGCAAGACCTCAGGGGGCCGGGAAAAACTGTTTTTT
CDR3aa: CASKTSGGREKLFF

j_gene: TRBJ1-5
v_gene: TRBV7-2
d_gene: .
abundance: few
CDR3nt: TGTGCCAGCAGCTGGGGGGTTAACCAGCCCCAGCATTTT
CDR3aa: CASSWGVNQPQHF

j_gene: TRBJ2-5
v_gene: TRBV7-9
d_gene: .
abundance: once
CDR3nt: TGTTCCAGCAGTTTCGAGGAGAAGACCCAGTACTTC
CDR3aa: CSSSFEEKTQYF

j_gene: TRBJ1-2
v_gene: TRBV6-5
d_gene: .
abundance: .
CDR3nt: TGTGCCAGCAGTTACTCGGGGCAGGGAGGCTATGGCTACACCTTC
CDR3aa: CASSYSGQGGYGYTF

j_gene: TRBJ1-6
v_gene: TRBV7-2
d_gene: TRBD1
abundance: .
CDR3nt: TGTGCCAGCAGCTTAACCCAGGGACAGGGTAGAGGGTCACCCCTCCACTTT
CDR3aa: CASSLTQGQGRGSPLHF

j_gene: TRBJ2-3
v_gene: TRBV28
d_gene: TRBD2
abundance: .
CDR3nt: TGTGCCAGCAGTTGGCAGCGGGGGGCCTCCCGCGCAGATACGCAGTATTTT
CDR3aa: CASSWQRGASRADTQYF

j_gene: TRBJ2-5
v_gene: TRBV7-2
d_gene: .
abundance: .
CDR3nt: TGTGCCAGCAGCCTACAGGGTTGGGGGGAGACCCAGTACTTC
CDR3aa: CASSLQGWGETQYF

j_gene: TRBJ1-2
v_gene: TRBV19
d_gene: .
abundance: .
CDR3nt: TGTGCCAGTAGTCCGGGGGGGACCTCGGCTGGCTACACCTTC
CDR3aa: CASSPGGTSAGYTF

j_gene: TRBJ2-1
v_gene: TRBV6-1
d_gene: TRBD2
abundance: .
CDR3nt: TGTGCCAGCAGTGAACCTCTTGCGGGGGGAAGATACAATGAGCAGTTCTTC
CDR3aa: CASSEPLAGGRYNEQFF

j_gene: TRBJ2-7
v_gene: TRBV4-1
d_gene: .
abundance: .
CDR3nt: TGCGCCAGCAGCAAAGGCGGCTCCTACGAGCAGTACTTC
CDR3aa: CASSKGGSYEQYF

j_gene: TRBJ2-5
v_gene: TRBV14
d_gene: .
abundance: once
CDR3nt: TGTGCCAGCAGCCCGAGTGGACTCCTCTTTGAGACCCAGTACTTC
CDR3aa: CASSPSGLLFETQYF

j_gene: TRBJ2-3
v_gene: TRBV19
d_gene: .
abundance: .
CDR3nt: TGTGCCAGTAGTATACTAGGCCAGATCACAGATACGCAGTATTTT
CDR3aa: CASSILGQITDTQYF

j_gene: TRBJ2-5
v_gene: TRBV5-1
d_gene: TRBD2
abundance: .
CDR3nt: TGCGCCAGCAGCTTGTCAGCGGGGGGGACCCTCGGCGAGACCCAGTACTTC
CDR3aa: CASSLSAGGTLGETQYF

j_gene: TRBJ1-1
v_gene: TRBV7-6
d_gene: TRBD1
abundance: .
CDR3nt: TGTGCCAGCAGCGCGACAGGGGGCACTGAAGCTTTCTTT
CDR3aa: CASSATGGTEAFF

j_gene: TRBJ1-2
v_gene: TRBV29-1
d_gene: .
abundance: .
CDR3nt: TGCAGCGCCGCCATTTTTGAGCTTGGTGACTATGGCTACACCTTC
CDR3aa: CSAAIFELGDYGYTF

j_gene: TRBJ2-7
v_gene: TRBV7-9
d_gene: .
abundance: once
CDR3nt: TGTGCCAGCAGCGCGTTCGACACGACCTACGAGCAGTACTTC
CDR3aa: CASSAFDTTYEQYF

j_gene: TRBJ2-1
v_gene: TRBV18
d_gene: TRBD2
abundance: .
CDR3nt: TGTGCCAGCTCACCTAGCGGGGGGGCCGGGAATGAGCAGTTCTTC
CDR3aa: CASSPSGGAGNEQFF

j_gene: TRBJ2-3
v_gene: TRBV5-4
d_gene: .
abundance: .
CDR3nt: TGTGCCAGCAGCTTGAATAGCAACACAGATACGCAGTATTTT
CDR3aa: CASSLNSNTDTQYF

j_gene: TRBJ2-7
v_gene: TRBV6-5
d_gene: .
abundance: .
CDR3nt: TGTGCCAGCAGTAACGTAGAGGGCGGACGGTACTTC
CDR3aa: CASSNVEGGRYF

j_gene: TRBJ1-6
v_gene: TRBV28
d_gene: .
abundance: few
CDR3nt: TGTGCCAGCAAAGGGCAGGGATATTCACCCCTCCACTTT
CDR3aa: CASKGQGYSPLHF